What follows are 2 T cell receptor beta chains derived from one specimen sequenced in a study of blood T cell repertoires in COVID-19. Profiling relied on immunoSEQ multiplex PCR, and the TCRdb table lists in-frame clones only, not all of them. The sample holds about 64,000 clones, approximately 86% seen once. What was sequenced was peripheral blood. The source of these receptors is a man aged 40-55 years with acute or convalescent COVID-19.

Regarding this clone: Sequence at one end of the junction differs from germline and may be a read error. V usage is TRBV18 and J usage is TRBJ2-1; TRBD1 matches 8 bases. Germline CDR1 KGHSH, CDR2 LQKENI. The CDR3 spans 12 residues. The CDR3 spells CASSPSGTGPIF. CDR3 DNA: TGTGCCAGCTCACCTTCCGGGACAGGTCCGATCTTC.

The rearrangement joins TRBV24-1 to TRBJ2-3; tentative D call: TRBD1 (5 bases). The CDR3 contains 14 residues. The ends were cut back, 3 bases at V and 2 bases at J, with 8 bases in the middle. Germline V gene sequence: CDR1 KGHDR, CDR2 SFDVKD. This chain's CDR3 is CATSDRGSTDTQYF. CDR3 nucleotides: TGTGCCACCAGTGATAGGGGATCCACAGATACGCAGTATTTT.